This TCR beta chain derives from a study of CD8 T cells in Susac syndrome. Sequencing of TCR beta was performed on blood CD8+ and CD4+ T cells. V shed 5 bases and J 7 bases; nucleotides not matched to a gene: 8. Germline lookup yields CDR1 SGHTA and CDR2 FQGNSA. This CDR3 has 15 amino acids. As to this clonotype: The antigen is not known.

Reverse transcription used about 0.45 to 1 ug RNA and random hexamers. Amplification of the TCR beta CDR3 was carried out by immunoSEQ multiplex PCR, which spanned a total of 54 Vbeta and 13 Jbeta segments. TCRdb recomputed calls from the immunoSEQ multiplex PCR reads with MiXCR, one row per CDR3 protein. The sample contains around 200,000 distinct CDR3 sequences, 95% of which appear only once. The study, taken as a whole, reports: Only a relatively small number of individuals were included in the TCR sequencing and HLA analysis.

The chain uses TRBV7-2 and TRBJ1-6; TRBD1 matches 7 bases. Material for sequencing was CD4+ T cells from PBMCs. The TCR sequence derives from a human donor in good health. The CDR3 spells CASSKGPRGNSPLHF. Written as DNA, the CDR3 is TGTGCCAGCAGCAAGGGACCCAGGGGGAATTCACCCCTCCACTTT.